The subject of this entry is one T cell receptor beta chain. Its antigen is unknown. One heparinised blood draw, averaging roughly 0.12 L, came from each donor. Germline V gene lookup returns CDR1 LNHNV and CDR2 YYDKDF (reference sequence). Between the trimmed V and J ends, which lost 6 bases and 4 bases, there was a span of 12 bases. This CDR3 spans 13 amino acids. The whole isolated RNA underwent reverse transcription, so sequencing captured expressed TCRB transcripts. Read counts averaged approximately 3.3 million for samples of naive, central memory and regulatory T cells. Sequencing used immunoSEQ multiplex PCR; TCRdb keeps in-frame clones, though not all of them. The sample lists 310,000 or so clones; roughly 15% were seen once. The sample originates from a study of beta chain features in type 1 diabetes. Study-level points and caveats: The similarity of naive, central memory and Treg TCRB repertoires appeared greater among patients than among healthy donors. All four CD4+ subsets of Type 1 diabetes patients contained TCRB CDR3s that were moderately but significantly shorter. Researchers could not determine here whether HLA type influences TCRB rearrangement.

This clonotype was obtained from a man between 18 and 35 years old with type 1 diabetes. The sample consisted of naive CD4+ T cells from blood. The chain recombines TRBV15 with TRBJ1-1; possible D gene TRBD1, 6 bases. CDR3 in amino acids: CATSTGHSTEAFF. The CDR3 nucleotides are TGTGCCACCAGTACGGGACACTCCACTGAAGCTTTCTTT.